These 30 T cell receptor beta chains came from one sample sequenced in a study of pediatric ulcerative colitis. Data came from immunoSEQ multiplex PCR; TCRdb stores just in-frame clones and leaves some out. The sample records 60,000 or so clones, 77% being singletons. Sequenced material: blood. These receptors were obtained from a boy between 10 and 17 years old with moderate ulcerative colitis.

The chain employs TRBV5-1 and TRBJ2-1; 7 bases line up with TRBD2. Losses at the gene ends were 2 bases for V and 9 bases for J; bases not matched to a gene: 8. Germline V gene data show CDR1 as SGHRS and CDR2 as YFSETQ. This CDR3 region has 14 residues. The CDR3 spells CASSLPTSVGEQFF. In DNA, the CDR3 is TGCGCCAGCAGCTTACCTACTAGCGTGGGTGAGCAGTTCTTC.

The chain recombines TRBV25-1 with TRBJ2-1; D unclear. V gave up 3 bases and J gave up 10 bases, with 10 bases separating them. Per the germline V gene, CDR1 is MGHDK and CDR2 is SYGVNS. The CDR3 loop spans 12 amino acids. DNA for the CDR3: TGTGCCAGCAGTGACCTTGTCGGCGAGCAGTTCTTC. Its protein is CASSDLVGEQFF.

The rearrangement joins TRBV4-1 to TRBJ1-2; D not certain. Trimming took 0 bases from V and 4 from J, leaving 12 bases between them. There are 15 residues in the CDR3. Germline CDR1 is MGHRA and CDR2 is YSYEKL. The CDR3 loop reads CASSQDRVSPYGYTF. For the CDR3, the DNA is TGCGCCAGCAGCCAAGATCGGGTCAGCCCCTATGGCTACACCTTC.

The chain combines TRBV5-6 with TRBJ2-3; D unresolved. The germline V gene has CDR1 SGHDT and CDR2 YYEEEE. V gave up 7 bases and J gave up 3 bases, with 9 bases separating them. The CDR3 consists of 12 residues. The CDR3 nucleotides are TGTGCCAGCGGTGGTAGGACAGATACGCAGTATTTT. It codes for CASGGRTDTQYF.

The chain recombines TRBV7-9 with TRBJ2-3, with 13 bases matching TRBD2. In germline, CDR1 is SEHNR, CDR2 FQNEAQ (reference sequence). The CDR3 consists of 18 residues. V was pared by 5 bases and J by 1 base, with 9 bases of the junction left unmatched. Here the CDR3 reads CASSTNGLAGEGTDTQYF. The CDR3 DNA reads as TGTGCCAGCAGCACAAACGGACTAGCGGGGGAGGGCACAGATACGCAGTATTTT.

V usage is TRBV4-2 and J usage is TRBJ2-7; no reliable D call. Germline assignment: CDR1 LGHNA and CDR2 YNFKEQ. The V gene lost 1 base and the J gene lost 1 base, with 8 bases spanning the gap. This CDR3 is built from 14 residues. This CDR3 reads CASSQGINSYEQYF. CDR3 DNA sequence: TGTGCCAGCAGCCAAGGCATTAATTCCTACGAGCAGTACTTC.

The V and J genes are TRBV7-3 and TRBJ2-1, with D perhaps TRBD1 (5 bases). V gave up 2 bases and J gave up 5 bases, with 13 bases separating them. The CDR3 sequence is 15 residues long. The germline CDR1 and CDR2 sequences are SGHTA and FQGTGA. The CDR3 reads CASSLVGVGHNEQFF. CDR3 DNA: TGTGCCAGCAGCTTAGTAGGGGTAGGGCACAATGAGCAGTTCTTC.

The chain recombines TRBV9 with TRBJ2-2, with D tentatively TRBD1 or TRBD2 (5 bases each). This CDR3 region has 18 residues. The germline V gene has CDR1 SGDLS and CDR2 YYNGEE. V lost 4 bases, J lost 0 bases, and 19 bases lay in between. In DNA form, the CDR3 reads TGTGCCAGCAGCCCTCATGGGGGTAGCGTCGCGAACACCGGGGAGCTGTTTTTT. Its translation: CASSPHGGSVANTGELFF.

The gene calls are TRBV19 and TRBJ1-3; a possible D gene is TRBD1 (5 bases). The CDR3 totals 15 residues. The V gene's germline CDR1 is LNHDA and CDR2 SQIVND (reference sequence). Trimming pared 6 bases from V and 1 base from J, leaving 13 bases between. CDR3 residues: CASRLVAGSGNTIYF. DNA of the CDR3: TGTGCCAGTAGATTGGTGGCAGGGTCTGGAAACACCATATATTTT.

The V gene is TRBV19, the J gene TRBJ1-2, with 8 bases aligning to TRBD1. Germline CDR1 reads LNHDA; CDR2 reads SQIVND (reference sequence). CDR3 length: 11 amino acids. With V trimmed by 8 bases and J by 8 bases, 4 bases remained unmatched. In DNA, the CDR3 is TGTGCCAGTGGGACAGGTCACGGCTACACCTTC. Translated: CASGTGHGYTF.

J is TRBJ2-2 and V is TRBV5-4; 7 bases are shared with TRBD1. The V gene end was trimmed by 3 bases and the J gene end by 1 base; junction bases not matched to a gene: 3. Per the germline V gene, CDR1 is SGHNT and CDR2 is YYREEE (reference sequence). The CDR3 is made up of 15 amino acids. The DNA for the CDR3 is TGTGCCAGCAGCTCGAGACAGGGGAACACCGGGGAGCTGTTTTTT. Protein sequence: CASSSRQGNTGELFF. Full variable domain (outside the CDR3, taken from reference TRBV5-4 and TRBJ2-2): ETGVTQSPTHLIKTRGQQVTLRCSSQSGHNTVSWYQQALGQGPQFIFQYYREEENGRGNFPPRFSGLQFPNYSSELNVNALELDDSALYLCASSSRQGNTGELFFGEGSRLTVL.

CDR3 protein: CASSPKAGEGYTF. The CDR3, as DNA: TGTGCCAGCAGCCCGAAGGCAGGGGAAGGCTACACCTTC. This chain uses TRBV7-8 with TRBJ1-2; a weak D match, TRBD1 (6 bases). V gave up 5 bases and J gave up 8 bases, with 15 bases separating them. The CDR3 length is 13 residues. Germline V gives CDR1 SGHVS, CDR2 FQNEAQ.

In this sample, this clone turned up a few times. This chain links TRBV25-1 with TRBJ1-1; the D is unclear. The CDR3 contains 13 residues. Germline V gene data show CDR1 as MGHDK and CDR2 as SYGVNS. The V gene lost 3 bases and the J gene lost 3 bases, with 8 bases spanning the gap. CDR3 loop: CASSEGIDTEAFF. The CDR3 nucleotides read TGTGCCAGCAGTGAGGGCATTGACACTGAAGCTTTCTTT.

This rearrangement joins TRBV27 to TRBJ2-3; 10 positions agree with TRBD2. Germline values: CDR1 MNHEY, CDR2 SMNVEV (reference sequence). After removal of 7 bases from V and 5 bases from J, the junction contained 9 bases not matched to a gene. CDR3 length: 15 residues. The CDR3 coding sequence is TGTGCCAGCAACCCAGGGGTAGCGGGAGGAGATACGCAGTATTTT. Translation: CASNPGVAGGDTQYF.

The rearrangement joins TRBV9 to TRBJ2-2; D gene unclear. Germline assignment: CDR1 SGDLS and CDR2 YYNGEE. Trimming took 0 bases from V and 7 from J, leaving 16 bases between them. The CDR3 is made up of 16 amino acids. CDR3 DNA sequence: TGTGCCAGCAGCGTAGGGATGGTGTGGGCTAACGGGGAGCTGTTTTTT. Its protein product is CASSVGMVWANGELFF.

V gene TRBV30 combines with J gene TRBJ1-1; D perhaps matches TRBD1 (6 bases). The CDR3 is 15 residues long. V was trimmed by 1 base and J by 0 bases, leaving 12 bases between them. Germline CDR1 and CDR2: GTSNPN and SVGIG (reference sequence). CDR3 sequence (DNA): TGTGCCTGGAGTGGACTTGGACAGCTGAACACTGAAGCTTTCTTT. Translation gives CAWSGLGQLNTEAFF.

V is TRBV7-6 and J is TRBJ2-1; D might be TRBD1 (5 bases). V lost 5 bases to trimming and J lost 6 bases, with 23 bases between them. The CDR3 runs 17 residues. Germline-derived CDR1 and CDR2 are SGHVS and FNYEAQ. The DNA of the CDR3 is TGTGCCAGCAGCGGGTTTCTCCGCCGCGTAAGGGGCAATGAGCAGTTCTTC. Its translation: CASSGFLRRVRGNEQFF.

The count of this clone is one. The chain recombines TRBV7-9 with TRBJ2-5; no firm D call. V gave up 8 bases and J gave up 1 base, with 8 bases separating them. CDR1 is SEHNR, CDR2 FQNEAQ, per germline (reference sequence). The length of the CDR3 is 12 residues. The CDR3 DNA reads TGTGCCAGCCGAGGCGGCCAAGAGACCCAGTACTTC. Protein product: CASRGGQETQYF.

This sequence joins TRBV27 and TRBJ2-3, with 8 bases aligning to TRBD2. V shed 5 bases, J shed 2 bases, and the junction held 6 bases outside the gene matches. This CDR3 contains 15 residues. Germline-derived CDR1 and CDR2 are MNHEY and SMNVEV (reference sequence). The CDR3 spells CASSGLAQTTDTQYF. CDR3 nucleotides: TGTGCCAGCAGTGGACTAGCCCAGACCACAGATACGCAGTATTTT.

The chain is built from TRBV11-1 and TRBJ1-2; D call uncertain. There are 15 residues in the CDR3. CDR1 and CDR2 (germline): SGHAT, FQDESV (reference sequence). Deletions cut 5 bases from V and 4 bases from J, with 17 bases between. CDR3 residues: CASSQQRTAPYGYTF. CDR3 coding DNA: TGTGCCAGCAGCCAACAAAGGACCGCCCCCTATGGCTACACCTTC. The full variable domain, with the rest looked up from reference TRBV11-1 and TRBJ1-2, is EAEVAQSPRYKITEKSQAVAFWCDPISGHATLYWYRQILGQGPELLVQFQDESVVDDSQLPKDRFSAERLKGVDSTLKIQPAELGDSAMYLCASSQQRTAPYGYTFGSGTRLTVV.

This clone has a handful of counts. The chain combines TRBV10-3 with TRBJ2-1; 12 nucleotides line up with TRBD2. With 6 bases clipped from V and 9 bases from J, the junction kept 9 bases outside the gene matches. The CDR3 consists of 15 residues. In germline, CDR1 is ENHRY, CDR2 SYGVKD. The CDR3 DNA is TGTGCCATCAGCCCGACTAGCGGGAGACCCACTGAGCAGTTCTTC. It is translated as CAISPTSGRPTEQFF.

The gene calls are TRBV10-1 and TRBJ2-2, with D tentatively TRBD1 (6 bases). CDR3 length: 14 amino acids. Germline V gives CDR1 WNHNN, CDR2 SYGVQD (reference sequence). V gave up 4 bases and J gave up 5 bases, with 11 bases separating them. The CDR3 DNA sequence: TGCGCCAGCAGTGGGAACAGGGAGACCGGGGAGCTGTTTTTT. Translating gives CASSGNRETGELFF.

This chain joins TRBV5-1 and TRBJ1-1; D is ambiguous. The CDR3 runs 16 residues. Germline CDR1 SGHRS, CDR2 YFSETQ. The V and J ends lost 1 base and 2 bases respectively, with 15 bases between them. CDR3 nucleotide sequence: TGCGCCAGCAGCTTGATTGGCGAGGGATTCAACACTGAAGCTTTCTTT. Its translation: CASSLIGEGFNTEAFF. The full variable domain, with the rest looked up from reference TRBV5-1 and TRBJ1-1, is KAGVTQTPRYLIKTRGQQVTLSCSPISGHRSVSWYQQTPGQGLQFLFEYFSETQRNKGNFPGRFSGRQFSNSRSEMNVSTLELGDSALYLCASSLIGEGFNTEAFFGQGTRLTVV.

The chain is built from TRBV5-1 and TRBJ1-3; D uncertain. The CDR3 loop spans 15 amino acids. The V end lost 0 bases, the J end lost 0 bases, and 7 bases lay between the germline ends. Looked up from germline, CDR1 is SGHRS and CDR2 is YFSETQ. CDR3 DNA: TGCGCCAGCAGCTTGGCCGGCATCTCTGGAAACACCATATATTTT. It translates to CASSLAGISGNTIYF.

The J gene is TRBJ1-1, the V gene TRBV15, with no clear D. V lost 0 bases to trimming and J lost 5 bases, with 7 bases between them. This CDR3 contains 13 residues. Germline V gene sequence: CDR1 LNHNV, CDR2 YYDKDF (reference sequence). The CDR3 sequence is CATSRDRTTEAFF. CDR3 DNA: TGTGCCACCAGCAGAGATAGAACTACTGAAGCTTTCTTT.

J is TRBJ2-1 and V is TRBV6-5; 7 nucleotides match TRBD1. With 3 bases clipped from V and 5 bases from J, the junction kept 4 bases outside the gene matches. This CDR3 comprises 14 residues. CDR1 MNHEY and CDR2 SVGAGI come from the germline V gene. The DNA for the CDR3 is TGTGCCAGCAGTTATACAGGGGCCCACAATGAGCAGTTCTTC. It encodes CASSYTGAHNEQFF.

The chain's CDR3 is CASSLAGGLVDTQYF. The CDR3 DNA follows: TGTGCCAGCAGCTTAGCGGGGGGGCTAGTAGATACGCAGTATTTT. This chain links TRBV11-3 with TRBJ2-3; 8 nucleotides line up with TRBD2. Germline CDR1 SGHNT, CDR2 YENEEA. The CDR3 length is 15 residues. J was trimmed by 5 bases and V by 1 base; bases with no gene match: 5.

This chain uses TRBV7-8 with TRBJ2-7; D is perhaps TRBD1 (6 bases). The ends were cut back, 5 bases at V and 3 bases at J, with 11 bases in the middle. This CDR3 has 13 amino acids. Looked up from germline, CDR1 is SGHVS and CDR2 is FQNEAQ. The CDR3 sequence: CASSRRDNYEQYF. The DNA of the CDR3 is TGTGCCAGCAGCCGCAGGGACAACTACGAGCAGTACTTC. Full variable domain (outside the CDR3, taken from reference TRBV7-8 and TRBJ2-7): GAGVSQSPRYKVAKRGQDVALRCDPISGHVSLFWYQQALGQGPEFLTYFQNEAQLDKSGLPSDRFFAERPEGSVSTLKIQRTQQEDSAVYLCASSRRDNYEQYFGPGTRLTVT.

The J gene is TRBJ1-1, the V gene TRBV18, with 7 bases lining up with TRBD1. CDR1 is KGHSH, CDR2 LQKENI, per germline. The CDR3 is made up of 15 amino acids. The V segment lost 5 bases and the J segment 0 bases; nucleotides outside the gene matches: 6. This CDR3 reads CASSTHRGLNTEAFF. The CDR3 DNA follows: TGTGCCAGCTCAACCCACAGGGGCCTGAACACTGAAGCTTTCTTT.

The chain employs TRBV29-1 and TRBJ2-7; D unresolved. Between the trimmed V and J ends, which lost 6 bases and 5 bases, there was a span of 14 bases. Germline lookup yields CDR1 SQVTM and CDR2 ANQGSEA. The CDR3 totals 12 residues. The CDR3 nucleotides read TGCAGCGTACGACGCACATCGCACGAGCAGTACTTC. It yields the protein CSVRRTSHEQYF.